Sequencing of this TCR beta chain was carried out in a study of cytomegalovirus exposure and HLA in healthy donors. Turning to the study itself: The approximately 110 validation repertoires, a later analysis reported, used the same platform as the 666 first-cohort repertoires.

Assay used: immunoSEQ multiplex PCR; TCRdb lists only in-frame clones, some missing. The sample consists of about 56,000 clones, more than 90% of them appearing once. This clone came up once. Its specificity is not known. Whole-study results and caveats: The authors listed 164 TCR beta chains as cytomegalovirus-associated. Reports credit the classifier with highly specific, highly sensitive diagnosis of cytomegalovirus status.

Trimming left V 4 bases short and J 4 bases short, with 15 bases between. CDR3 length: 15 residues. Per the germline V gene, CDR1 is SGHAT and CDR2 is FQNNGV. Sequencing input: PBMCs. The rearrangement uses TRBV11-2 and TRBJ2-3, with D perhaps TRBD1 (5 bases). The sequence was collected from a man aged 18 to 35 in good health and CMV-seronegative. CDR3 loop: CASSWTSNSADTQYF. The DNA of the CDR3 is TGTGCCAGCAGCTGGACAAGCAACTCGGCAGATACGCAGTATTTT.